This passage covers 29 T cell receptor beta chains from one sample sequenced in a study of T cells expressing NK-cell markers. No DNA is given; TCRdb re-called the 5' RACE reads and lists each CDR3 protein once. The table counts a few hundred thousand distinct CDR3 sequences; around 5% lies in the top ten. Sequencing used blood T cells: a sorted CD56 or NKG2C T cell subset, CD4+ or CD8+ T cells, or bulk PBMC T cells (not recorded which). Receptors were obtained from a man aged 18-75 years in good health.

J is TRBJ1-1 and V is TRBV20-1. CDR1 and CDR2 from the germline V gene are DFQATT and SNEGSKA (reference sequence). CDR3 size: 11 residues. The CDR3 spells CSASLPSEAFF.

V usage is TRBV12-3 or TRBV12-4 and J usage is TRBJ1-3. The CDR3 has 13 amino acids. CDR3 sequence: CASSYVAGNTIYF.

The V and J genes are TRBV4-2 and TRBJ1-6. Looked up from germline, CDR1 is LGHNA and CDR2 is YNFKEQ. The CDR3 contains 14 residues. The CDR3 loop reads CASSQPRVGSPLHF.

The chain carries TRBV12-3 or TRBV12-4 and TRBJ1-5; there is no DNA to check the TCRdb D call of TRBD1. The CDR3 runs 15 residues. The CDR3 region is CASARERGDSIPQHF.

The chain employs TRBV5-6 and TRBJ1-6; the TCRdb call, TRBD1, lacks DNA for checking. The CDR3 is 14 residues long. Germline CDR1 reads SGHDT; CDR2 reads YYEEEE. CDR3 amino acids: CASSLTGQNSPLHF.

J is TRBJ2-1 and V is TRBV29-1. CDR3 length equals 15 residues. CDR1 is SQVTM, CDR2 ANQGSEA, per germline. This chain's CDR3 is CSVEGTEPRYNEQFF.

The V and J genes are TRBV10-3 and TRBJ2-2; the D gene TCRdb calls, TRBD2, cannot be checked with no DNA. The CDR3 extends over 16 amino acids. Germline V gene data show CDR1 as ENHRY and CDR2 as SYGVKD. The CDR3 loop is CAISEIGLAPTGELFF.

V usage is TRBV5-1 and J usage is TRBJ1-2; TCRdb selects TRBD1, and the lack of DNA leaves this call unchecked. Germline V gene data show CDR1 as SGHRS and CDR2 as YFSETQ. This CDR3 has 16 amino acids. The CDR3 reads CASSSGGGRNPYGYTF.

The chain is built from TRBV20-1 and TRBJ2-6. Germline V gene data show CDR1 as DFQATT and CDR2 as SNEGSKA (reference sequence). CDR3 length: 15 residues. The chain's CDR3 is CSARDFNSGANVLTF.

The chain uses TRBV15 and TRBJ2-2. Germline V gives CDR1 LNHNV, CDR2 YYDKDF (reference sequence). The CDR3 extends over 13 amino acids. The CDR3: CATSFSVGGELFF.

The genes are TRBV5-1 and TRBJ1-3. The germline CDR1 and CDR2 sequences are SGHRS and YFSETQ. CDR3 length equals 17 residues. This chain's CDR3 is CASSRTATSGPGNTIYF.

CDR3 sequence reads: CASSYSRSNTEAFF. V and J are TRBV6-5 and TRBJ1-1. Germline CDR1 is MNHEY and CDR2 is SVGAGI. CDR3 length: 14 amino acids.

The rearrangement links TRBV12-3 or TRBV12-4 to TRBJ1-4; as DNA is missing, the TRBD1 call by TCRdb cannot be tested. CDR3 length: 16 amino acids. CDR3 region: CASSPTGQLWGEKLFF.

This chain links TRBV5-1 with TRBJ2-5; without DNA, the TCRdb call of TRBD1 cannot be checked. The CDR3 sequence is 14 residues long. CDR1 is SGHRS, CDR2 YFSETQ, per germline. The CDR3 here is CASREQGASETQYF.

CDR3 protein: CASSLSSRQGRGPYEQYF. The V gene is TRBV27, the J gene TRBJ2-7; no DNA is available, so the TRBD1 call from TCRdb remains unchecked. The CDR3 is 18 amino acids. CDR1 and CDR2 (germline): MNHEY, SMNVEV (reference sequence).

CDR3 in amino acids: CASSLVAGSRSPLHF. The chain recombines TRBV5-1 with TRBJ1-6. The CDR3 covers 15 residues. Germline V gene lookup returns CDR1 SGHRS and CDR2 YFSETQ. The full variable domain, in which reference TRBV5-1 and TRBJ1-6 provide the parts outside the CDR3, is KAGVTQTPRYLIKTRGQQVTLSCSPISGHRSVSWYQQTPGQGLQFLFEYFSETQRNKGNFPGRFSGRQFSNSRSEMNVSTLELGDSALYLCASSLVAGSRSPLHFGNGTRLTVT.

The rearrangement links TRBV28 to TRBJ1-2; the TCRdb call, TRBD1, lacks DNA for checking. This CDR3 is 15 amino acids long. Germline CDR1 reads MDHEN; CDR2 reads SYDVKM. The CDR3 protein is CASKKPWQLSYGYTF.

The rearrangement uses TRBV20-1 and TRBJ1-6. Germline lookup yields CDR1 DFQATT and CDR2 SNEGSKA (reference sequence). This CDR3 region has 13 residues. CDR3 protein: CSARGLTNSPLHF.

The V call is TRBV7-2, the J call TRBJ2-3; TCRdb calls TRBD1, which cannot be checked without DNA. The length of the CDR3 is 14 residues. Germline CDR1 is SGHTA and CDR2 is FQGNSA. This CDR3 reads CASTARGVTDTQYF.

The V call is TRBV7-7, the J call TRBJ2-5; TCRdb returns TRBD2, unconfirmable since there is no DNA. Looked up from germline, CDR1 is SSHAT and CDR2 is FNYEAQ (reference sequence). The CDR3 has 14 residues. This CDR3 is CASSLAGLAGVQYF.

J is TRBJ2-3 and V is TRBV10-3. The V gene's germline CDR1 is ENHRY and CDR2 SYGVKD. The CDR3 extends over 16 amino acids. CDR3 sequence reads: CAISAGNQNSWDTQYF.

The rearrangement joins TRBV4-2 to TRBJ2-7; TCRdb lists TRBD2, though no DNA is available to test this call. This CDR3 has 17 residues. Germline V gene lookup returns CDR1 LGHNA and CDR2 YNFKEQ. CDR3 residues: CASSQEGPAGNSYEQYF.

This sequence joins TRBV12-3 or TRBV12-4 and TRBJ1-4. CDR3 length: 17 residues. CDR3 region: CASSFNSWGATNEKLFF.

The chain links TRBV11-2 to TRBJ2-7; the D gene TCRdb calls, TRBD2, cannot be checked with no DNA. CDR3 length: 17 residues. CDR1 and CDR2 (germline): SGHAT, FQNNGV. The CDR3 here is CASSPLGRGSNSYEQYF.

V is TRBV7-3 and J is TRBJ2-2; TCRdb gives TRBD2 as the D gene, but with no DNA this cannot be confirmed. From germline, CDR1 is SGHTA and CDR2 FQGTGA. This CDR3 region has 16 residues. This CDR3 reads CASSSLAGGLNGELFF.

The genes are TRBV20-1 and TRBJ2-5. The germline V gene encodes CDR1 DFQATT and CDR2 SNEGSKA (reference sequence). The CDR3 covers 12 residues. CDR3 residues: CSAIRSQETQYF.

V usage is TRBV12-3 or TRBV12-4 and J usage is TRBJ2-2; TCRdb selects TRBD2, and the lack of DNA leaves this call unchecked. This CDR3 is built from 15 residues. CDR3: CASSFGSGGAGELFF.

This sequence joins TRBV7-3 and TRBJ2-2; TCRdb lists TRBD2, though no DNA is available to test this call. Germline V gene data show CDR1 as SGHTA and CDR2 as FQGTGA. The CDR3 totals 17 residues. The CDR3 sequence: CASSSGGGHVGTGELFF.

CDR3 loop: CASSSQGPIRSGANVLTF. The chain carries TRBV5-1 and TRBJ2-6; the D gene TCRdb calls, TRBD1, cannot be checked with no DNA. Per germline, CDR1 SGHRS and CDR2 YFSETQ. There are 18 residues in the CDR3.